Sequencing of this TCR beta chain was carried out in a study of CD8+ T cells in alopecia areata (dated by TCRdb to the late 2010s). About the investigation overall: Treated patients were enrolled in an open-label pilot trial of oral tofacitinib, 5 to 10 mg twice daily, for moderate-to-severe alopecia areata. Tofacitinib was given for 6 to 18 months, followed by 6 months of follow-up off drug to assess delayed response and recurrence. Disease severity in treated patients was measured with the SALT score, which quantifies the percentage of affected scalp surface area. The study used high-throughput TCRbeta sequencing to examine T cell clonal expansion in alopecia areata, in both the C3H/HeJ mouse model and human patients. Scalp tissue and sorted CD4+ and CD8+ peripheral blood T cells from patchy and totalis/universalis alopecia areata patients and from healthy controls were covered by human TCRbeta sequencing. Biopsies were taken from tofacitinib-treated patients at baseline and at 4 and 24 weeks of treatment, and a later scalp biopsy was taken in several of the tofacitinib-treated patients. Scalp clonality was compared across normal scalp (n=4), patchy alopecia areata scalp (n=8), and alopecia totalis/universalis scalp (n=8). RNA was obtained with the PAXgene miRNA kit for fixed scalp, the miRNeasy kit for PBMCs, and the RNeasy kit for mouse skin. TCRbeta CDR3 regions were amplified by immunoSEQ multiplex PCR with 35 Vbeta forward and 13 Jbeta reverse primers.

What the authors observed across the whole study: Tofacitinib significantly decreased scalp clonality and the number of expanded CD8+ clones among the top 100 scalp clones. The treated cohort was small, with a single nonresponder, so links between baseline CD8+ expansion and response need larger studies. Higher clonality and more expanded CD8+ clones were observed in lesional scalp than in normal scalp, particularly in alopecia totalis/universalis, a finding suggestive of antigenic drive. During tofacitinib treatment, many expanded lesional clones remained in scalp and blood, and this persistence may partly explain relapse after treatment is stopped. Compared with mice, TCR sequences shared between patients were less clear, possibly partly because of HLA diversity across the patient population. Unlike mouse skin, which is dominated by gammadelta T cells, normal human skin has resident alphabeta T cells that are also sequenced, and this complicates analysis of the scalp TCR repertoire.

The time point label corresponds to: 24 weeks on oral tofacitinib. This sample's treatment or condition label indicates: oral pan-JAK inhibitor, 5-10 mg twice daily. Lesional scalp punch biopsies and peripheral blood were collected from alopecia areata patients. PBMCs were isolated by density centrifugation and stained for CD3, CD4 and CD8, and CD4+ and CD8+ T cells were sorted on a FACSAria. The library was made by the immunoSEQ multiplex PCR assay. RNA was extracted from all samples and reverse transcribed into cDNA, which served as template for TCR sequencing. First-strand cDNA was synthesized with SuperScript III using a 2:1 mix of oligo-dT and random hexamers. A synthetic immune receptor repertoire was used to measure amplification bias, and any remaining bias was corrected computationally. For the original study's pipeline: Raw reads were preprocessed to remove errors, and CDR3 was defined by IMGT conventions from the conserved cysteine to phenylalanine. Clonality was computed by normalizing Shannon entropy by log2 of the number of productive unique TCRs and subtracting the result from 1. Whether scalp clones were CD4 or CD8 was inferred by matching scalp TCRbeta sequences against CD4 and CD8 repertoires sorted from blood. What TCRdb holds here is the immuneACCESS table cut down to in-frame rearrangements. Part of the clones is not present; checked against another copy, under half of the missing clones reflect an unresolved V gene, and the others are unexplained. That table is the source of V, J and clone size, and D and trimming were worked out from the DNA. The sample data list about 180,000 clones, and about 55% of these were observed just once. The ten largest clones add up to more than 10% of the sample.

V and J lose 0 bases and 3 bases, and a span of 14 bases separates them. The CDR3 sequence holds 16 residues, the cysteine and phenylalanine included. CDR3 DNA is the only sequence kept; it has 48 bases, read in frame from the first base. Per the germline V gene, SGHVS is the CDR1 and FNYEAQ is the CDR2. As regards this clone: This receptor's antigen is unknown. Per-base quality was not reported, and no clone a single base away is much larger than it.

The source was CD8+ T cells sorted from blood, collected at week 24, from a patient treated with tofacitinib. The chain is encoded by TRBV7-6 joined to TRBJ2-5; TRBD1 could be the D gene, as 5 bases match. The TCR was taken from a human donor with alopecia areata. The nucleotides read TGTGCCAGCAGCTTAGCGGGGCCCGGCGGAGAAGAGACCCAGTACTTC. Protein translation: CASSLAGPGGEETQYF.